The T cell receptor (beta chain) described here comes from a study of CD8 T cell repertoires and HIV-1 epitope variants. This clone was counted a single time. Its antigen is still unknown. CDR3 length: 17 amino acids. V dropped 3 bases and J dropped 3; count of bases not matched to a gene: 11. The germline V gene encodes CDR1 ENHRY and CDR2 SYGVKD. The study, taken as a whole, reports: Beta chains alone show antigen proliferation, not cytokine profile or function.

Using immunoSEQ multiplex PCR, the repertoire was profiled, and TCRdb retains in-frame clones only, with some absent. The sample comprises roughly 5,300 clones, around 66% of which are singletons, and around 43% rests with the top ten. This chain links TRBV10-3 with TRBJ2-7, with 10 bases identical to TRBD1. The receptor was isolated from a male donor with HIV. Sequenced: cultured CD8+ T cells derived from PBMCs. The CDR3, as DNA: TGTGCCATCAGTGAATTAAATGCGGGACAGGGGCTCTACGAGCAGTACTTC. Translated, it gives CAISELNAGQGLYEQYF.